The 17 T cell receptor beta chains below all came from one sample that was sequenced in a study of OX40 agonist ivuxolimab in advanced cancers. The repertoire was sequenced with immunoSEQ multiplex PCR; TCRdb's copy has only in-frame clones and lacks some. Of 65,000 to 70,000 clones listed, 75% to 90% were seen once; the top ten hold about 0.42%. This sample comprised CD4+ or CD8+ T cells sorted from blood, obtained in a trial of the OX40 agonist ivuxolimab. All receptors come from an adult with an advanced solid tumor such as melanoma, head and neck, liver or kidney cancer.

V is TRBV19 and J is TRBJ2-5, with D perhaps matching TRBD1 (6 bases). V lost 5 bases and J lost 1, with 14 bases in between. CDR1 is LNHDA and CDR2 is SQIVND in the germline V gene (reference sequence). This CDR3 is built from 15 residues. CDR3 protein: CASSSPLGAQETQYF. In nucleotides, the CDR3 is TGTGCCAGTAGTTCCCCCTTGGGGGCCCAAGAGACCCAGTACTTC.

This clone was observed once. The chain recombines TRBV27 with TRBJ1-2; 8 bases line up with TRBD1. Germline trimming cut 3 bases from V and 4 bases from J; bases unmatched to any gene: 7. Germline V CDR1 and CDR2: MNHEY, SMNVEV (reference sequence). CDR3 length: 15 amino acids. The CDR3 DNA follows: TGTGCCAGCAGTTTTAGTCCGGGACAGGCCTATGGCTACACCTTC. Encoded protein: CASSFSPGQAYGYTF.

The chain is built from TRBV18 and TRBJ1-1; TRBD1 might be the D (6 bases). CDR1 and CDR2 (germline): KGHSH, LQKENI. Deletions cut 3 bases from V and 10 bases from J, with 21 bases between. This CDR3 is 15 amino acids long. This CDR3 is CASSPTEQGRATAFF. Written as DNA, the CDR3 is TGTGCCAGCTCACCGACGGAACAGGGACGGGCAACAGCTTTCTTT.

The CDR3 region is CASSFNNSPLHF. Written as DNA, the CDR3 is TGTGCCAGCAGTTTCAATAATTCACCCCTCCACTTT. The chain couples TRBV27 to TRBJ1-6, with D unclear. V lost 3 bases, J lost 5 bases, and 2 bases lay in between. Germline CDR1 MNHEY, CDR2 SMNVEV (reference sequence). The CDR3 runs to 12 residues.

The chain links TRBV11-2 to TRBJ1-2; D is ambiguous. Trimming shortened V by 5 bases and J by 2 bases, and 9 bases separated the two germline ends. CDR3 length equals 13 residues. The V gene's germline CDR1 is SGHAT and CDR2 FQNNGV. In DNA, the CDR3 is TGTGCCAGCAGCCCCGAAGGGAACTATGGCTACACCTTC. Translating it yields CASSPEGNYGYTF.

This chain joins TRBV7-3 and TRBJ2-2; TRBD2 is a possible D gene (6 bases). Deletions cut 5 bases from V and 4 bases from J, with 17 bases between. This CDR3 has 16 residues. CDR1 and CDR2 (germline): SGHTA, FQGTGA. The CDR3 here is CASSRQRAGGTGELFF. The CDR3 DNA reads TGTGCCAGCAGCCGTCAGAGGGCCGGGGGCACCGGGGAGCTGTTTTTT.

V and J are TRBV7-2 and TRBJ2-5; a weak D match, TRBD1 (6 bases). Germline V gene data show CDR1 as SGHTA and CDR2 as FQGNSA. Deletions cut 4 bases from V and 5 bases from J, with 14 bases between. The CDR3 has 14 amino acids. DNA for the CDR3: TGTGCCAGCAGCTCCACCGGGACACCCGAGACCCAGTACTTC. This sequence encodes CASSSTGTPETQYF. The whole variable domain, remainder taken from reference TRBV7-2 and TRBJ2-5, is GAGVSQSPSNKVTEKGKDVELRCDPISGHTALYWYRQSLGQGLEFLIYFQGNSAPDKSGLPSDRFSAERTGGSVSTLTIQRTQQEDSAVYLCASSSTGTPETQYFGPGTRLLVL.

The genes are TRBV30 and TRBJ2-1; 8 positions agree with TRBD2. The V segment lost 5 bases and the J segment 5 bases; nucleotides outside the gene matches: 5. The germline V gene encodes CDR1 GTSNPN and CDR2 SVGIG (reference sequence). CDR3 length: 13 amino acids. The CDR3 DNA is TGTGCCTGGCCTAAGCGGGAGCACAATGAGCAGTTCTTC. Translation: CAWPKREHNEQFF.

V is TRBV15 and J is TRBJ1-3, with D unclear. This CDR3 spans 16 amino acids. V was shortened by 0 bases and J by 3 bases, with 12 bases between the two germline ends. CDR1 is LNHNV and CDR2 is YYDKDF in the germline V gene (reference sequence). The CDR3 loop is CATSREKPGVGNTIYF. CDR3 bases: TGTGCCACCAGCAGAGAAAAGCCTGGGGTTGGAAACACCATATATTTT.

There are a few counts of this clone. The V gene is TRBV7-2, the J gene TRBJ2-1; D perhaps matches TRBD2 (5 bases). Germline V gene sequence: CDR1 SGHTA, CDR2 FQGNSA. V lost 0 bases to trimming and J lost 5 bases, with 8 bases between them. The CDR3 covers 14 residues. The CDR3 spells CASSLAGVNNEQFF. For the CDR3, the DNA is TGTGCCAGCAGCTTAGCGGGAGTAAACAATGAGCAGTTCTTC.

The chain recombines TRBV6-5 with TRBJ1-1; D is undetermined. CDR3 length equals 13 residues. Germline-derived CDR1 and CDR2 are MNHEY and SVGAGI. The ends were cut back, 0 bases at V and 5 bases at J, with 7 bases in the middle. CDR3 sequence: CASSYSFQTEAFF. In nucleotides, the CDR3 is TGTGCCAGCAGTTACTCCTTTCAAACTGAAGCTTTCTTT.

This chain uses TRBV18 with TRBJ2-7; TRBD2 is a possible D gene (7 bases). The CDR3 sequence is 15 residues long. The germline V and J ends were trimmed by 0 bases and 3 bases, with 12 bases remaining between them. From germline, CDR1 is KGHSH and CDR2 LQKENI. The CDR3 here is CASSPPGRGLYEQYF. The CDR3 DNA follows: TGTGCCAGCTCACCACCGGGGCGGGGGCTCTACGAGCAGTACTTC.

The rearrangement joins TRBV29-1 to TRBJ1-3; D not resolved. CDR1 is SQVTM, CDR2 ANQGSEA, per germline. Trimming shortened V by 6 bases and J by 2 bases, and 14 bases separated the two germline ends. This CDR3 is 14 amino acids long. The CDR3: CSVSRKPPGNTIYF. CDR3 nucleotide sequence: TGCAGCGTGAGCCGTAAACCACCTGGAAACACCATATATTTT.

The chain combines TRBV2 with TRBJ1-5, with 9 bases that match TRBD1. V lost 6 bases, J lost 6 bases, and 6 bases stayed unmatched. CDR3 length: 14 residues. Germline-derived CDR1 and CDR2 are SNHLY and FYNNEI. The CDR3 coding sequence is TGTGCCAGCAGAGACACAGGGGGCTTTCAGCCCCAGCATTTT. This translates into CASRDTGGFQPQHF.

The V and J genes are TRBV30 and TRBJ1-4; the D is unclear. The CDR3 contains 16 residues. Germline assignment: CDR1 GTSNPN and CDR2 SVGIG (reference sequence). Trimming shortened V by 1 base and J by 0 bases, and 12 bases separated the two germline ends. The CDR3 protein is CAWSGGLVATNEKLFF. The CDR3, as DNA: TGTGCCTGGAGTGGTGGTCTGGTTGCAACTAATGAAAAACTGTTTTTT.

The V gene is TRBV5-1, the J gene TRBJ1-1; D is unresolved. Germline V gene data show CDR1 as SGHRS and CDR2 as YFSETQ. The CDR3 runs to 13 residues. V lost 2 bases, J lost 5 bases, and 10 bases lay in between. CDR3 nucleotides: TGCGCCAGCAGCTTTGGGTTTGGGACTGAAGCTTTCTTT. It yields the protein CASSFGFGTEAFF.

The J gene is TRBJ1-4, the V gene TRBV19; D is undetermined. In germline, CDR1 is LNHDA, CDR2 SQIVND (reference sequence). The CDR3 runs 13 residues. With 3 bases removed from V and 6 bases from J, the gap between germline ends came to 8 bases. DNA for the CDR3: TGTGCCAGTAGTATTACAGCGGATGAAAAACTGTTTTTT. Amino acids: CASSITADEKLFF. The complete variable domain, with remaining parts taken from reference TRBV19 and TRBJ1-4, reads DGGITQSPKYLFRKEGQNVTLSCEQNLNHDAMYWYRQDPGQGLRLIYYSQIVNDFQKGDIAEGYSVSREKKESFPLTVTSAQKNPTAFYLCASSITADEKLFFGSGTQLSVL.